This TCR beta chain was profiled in a study of T-cell reconstitution after alpha-beta-depleted transplantation in children. A TCRbeta library incorporating unique molecular identifiers was prepared. TCRdb reanalysed the PCR reads using MiXCR and keeps one entry per CDR3 protein. The data show around 230,000 distinct CDR3 sequences, roughly a sixth seen once. Study-wide points: Several hundred graft clones that had expanded were reportedly the source of alpha-beta T cells about two months after transplant.

Regarding this clonotype: What it recognizes is unknown.

Sequenced here: PBMCs, mostly from graft donor cells, sampled 360 days after TCRalphabeta/CD19-depleted stem cell transplant. The source of this sequence is a male patient aged 2-10 years who had a stem cell transplant for acute lymphoblastic leukemia, so the T cells may come from the graft donor.

The CDR3 is CATSRGASTDTQYF. CDR3 nucleotide sequence: TGTGCCACCAGCAGAGGGGCCAGCACAGATACGCAGTATTTT. The chain is built from TRBV15 and TRBJ2-3, with D unclear. Germline CDR1 reads LNHNV; CDR2 reads YYDKDF (reference sequence). CDR3 length: 14 residues. Trimming removed 1 base from V and 0 bases from J, with 5 bases in between.